This T cell receptor beta chain was sequenced for a study of cytomegalovirus exposure and HLA in healthy donors (dated by TCRdb to the late 2010s). With respect to the entire study: In an earlier analysis of under 750 of the donors, about 270 Gb of sequence data and roughly 100 million unique TCR beta sequences from approximately 180 million T cells were reported. An early release that covered approximately 600 HLA-typed donors contained around 330 gigabases of sequencing data and tens of millions of unique TCR sequences. The genetic ancestry cluster associated with self-reported Caucasian donors included 81% of the 350 to 500 genotyped donors. The study was designed to test whether signatures of past pathogen exposure could be identified by cataloging public T cell receptors. Using immunosequencing, the study profiled T cell repertoires from around 670 subjects and related those repertoires to cytomegalovirus serostatus. In addition to the first cohort of roughly 700 subjects, a separate validation cohort of 120 different subjects was used. To predict cytomegalovirus infection status, the study brought together high-throughput TCR immunosequencing, statistical association of individual TCRs with disease status, and machine learning. A later analysis re-examined previously published TCR beta repertoires from around 670 donors and added high-resolution HLA genotyping to investigate patterns of TCR occurrence. Rather than drawing on any new phenotypic data, the later analysis identified candidate immune exposures from TCR beta sequences and the way those sequences occurred across donors. To decide whether each TCR beta V gene segment behaved as functional or pseudogenic, an earlier analysis of some 600 of the donors relied on high-throughput TCR beta sequencing. Donor age, sex, ethnicity and CMV serostatus were compiled together with the repertoire data. A later genetic analysis took genome-wide SNP genotypes for about 65% of the 666 donors and used that subset as a discovery cohort. Every discovery cohort repertoire had been produced on one sequencing platform. Class I and class II HLA loci were covered by the typing at four-digit resolution. The number of typed donors differed by locus: roughly 620-630 for A, B, C, DRB1 and DQB1; approximately 540 for DQA1; 606 for DPA1; and roughly 470 for DPB1. Four or five DR-DQ haplotypes were handled as single units for association and clustering because linkage in the cohort was strong. Among over 350 genotyped donors of the cohort, an average of 235,054 unique TCR beta nucleotide sequences were sequenced per donor, 15% to 20% of them non-productive.

Spanning cysteine to phenylalanine, the CDR3 consists of 14 amino acids. The DNA shown is the 42-base CDR3, in frame from base 1. CDR1 and CDR2, per the germline V gene (reference sequence), are MNHEY and SMNVEV. Trimming costs V 3 bases and J 9 bases, and their ends lie 15 bases apart. What the authors observed across the whole study: Cytomegalovirus status was reported to be diagnosed by the classifier with high specificity and sensitivity in both the original and validation cohorts. It was suggested by the authors that the approach could potentially be generalized to other disease states and immunological phenotypes. Broadly in line with IMGT annotations, most TCR beta V segments showed up in productive rearrangements about 87% or about 30% of the time in an earlier analysis of several hundred of the donors. A further reported finding was that TCR beta sequences accurately predicted the HLA-A and HLA-B alleles for most subjects in the first cohort. CMV serostatus was the only immune exposure information available for the cohort. In a later analysis, most CMV-associated TCR beta chains were found to appear HLA-restricted, with HLA associations seemingly driven largely by CMV exposure. In a later genetic analysis, a missense DCLRE1C variant was associated with V-gene and J-gene trimming of TCR beta chains, and the association was replicated in an independent cohort. A cluster of highly shared sequence variants was judged likely to be a technical artifact of the sequencing pipeline. Linkage disequilibrium might explain the correlated functional status among segregating V segments, but an unknown experimental factor could not be excluded. A later analysis associated about 17,000 TCR beta sequences with specific HLA alleles at a false discovery rate of 0.05. Some IMGT-functional V segments, including TRBV6-2 and TRBV6-3, could not be told apart with the 87-base-pair reads, so those segments were excluded. Assigning TCR associations to individual alleles was difficult when HLA alleles, especially DR and DQ, strongly co-occurred. According to a later analysis, parvovirus B19, influenza, CMV and Epstein-Barr virus appeared linked to several top co-occurrence clusters. The study listed 150 to 200 TCR beta chains as associated with cytomegalovirus. In a later analysis, HLA-associated TCR beta chains were found to be more clonally expanded and to have lower generation probabilities than equally common non-associated chains. In a later analysis, the rate of TCR association differed among HLA loci, with DRB1 alleles having the most associated TCRs and HLA-C alleles having the fewest. According to a later genetic analysis, donors in an Asian-associated ancestry cluster had fewer N-insertions in productive TCRs than the approximately 690-donor mean. Because some donors lacked HLA typing at each locus, the association tests relied only on the typed subset. Across donors, most TCR sequences were observed very rarely, whereas some public TCRs were present in many individuals. Three of the identified cytomegalovirus-associated TCR beta chains were confirmed in vitro to be specific for cytomegalovirus antigens. The cohort was sequenced for TCR beta chains only, and without alpha or paired-chain data the features that could be detected were limited. Presence/absence analyses assumed roughly uniform sequencing depth across donors, an assumption that may not hold. Because counts were too low, roughly 17 rarely observed V segments, including chromosome 9 orphons, were left out of the earlier analysis of 500 to 650 of the donors.

The library was obtained by the immunoSEQ multiplex PCR assay. The multiplex PCR relied on a mix of 60 forward primers for TCR Vbeta segments and 13 reverse primers for TCR Jbeta segments. The CDR3 region of rearranged TCR beta genes was amplified from genomic DNA with a multiplex PCR assay. The amplified TCR beta libraries were sequenced on the Illumina HiSeq System as 87-base-pair reads. Regarding the original processing steps: A later analysis counted some 74 million unique TCR beta chains across the 650 to 800 repertoires, and roughly 9.9 million of these chains were shared by at least two donors. Raw reads were error-corrected and collapsed into unique sequences with a nearest-neighbor algorithm that merged closely related sequences to remove PCR and sequencing errors. To assign V, D and J gene segments, CDR3 sequences were aligned to IMGT reference sequences. For a sequence to be retained, at least a six-nucleotide match to both a V gene segment and a J gene segment was required. Rearrangements were classified as productive when the CDR3 lacked stop codons and remained in frame with V and J, and all other rearrangements were classified as non-productive. Following IMGT convention, CDR3 was defined as the stretch from the second conserved V-encoded cysteine to the conserved J-encoded phenylalanine. The earlier analysis of a few hundred of the donors excluded sequences that lacked an unambiguous match to a single V gene segment. An earlier analysis of several hundred of the donors called V segments functional above 56.7% productive rearrangements and segregating when the between-donor standard deviation exceeded 5%. To diagnose cytomegalovirus status from the catalog of TCR beta chain sequences, a statistical classification framework was built. A later analysis assigned V and J genes by comparing TCR nucleotide sequences with IMGT/GENE-DB human TR gene sequences. A later analysis assigned CDR3 sequences and most-parsimonious VDJ recombination scenarios with the TCRdist pipeline. In a later analysis, every TCR beta chain was defined by the combination of its CDR3 amino acid sequence and its V-gene family, and reads without a unique V-gene family were dropped. A later analysis removed several hundred highly shared, low-generation-probability nucleotide sequences to deal with suspected cross-contamination and a sequencing artifact. In a later analysis, a clonal expansion index for each public chain was calculated from normalized within-repertoire ranks of inferred template counts. A later analysis computed generation probabilities with a VDJ recombination model fitted to out-of-frame rearrangements, and checked the results against IGoR. In a later analysis, TCR-TCR, TCR-HLA and TCR-CMV co-occurrence was scored with hypergeometric tests, and a repertoire-size bias correction was applied to TCR pairs. A later analysis estimated false discovery rates by permuting HLA or CMV assignments 20 times. A later analysis grouped co-occurring TCRs with DBSCAN, adding TCRdist sequence similarity when clustering within HLA-allele-positive subsets. For co-occurrence clustering, repertoires with fewer than 30,000 or more than 120,000 public chains were excluded, along with roughly 5 repertoires with anomalous nucleotide sharing. TCRdb stores this immuneACCESS table with in-frame sequences only. Part of the clones is absent; in the studies checked, under half of the shortfall reflects unresolved V genes, and no reason is known for the rest. From that table come the V and J calls and clone size; the DNA was used to work out D and trimming. The sample has 65,000 to 95,000 clones on record, roughly 78% of them singletons. The ten most abundant clones make up roughly 2.6% of the sample.

The cohort consisted of some 730 healthy bone marrow donors. At the time of sampling, all cohort members were nominally healthy, though unrecorded immune exposures were likely present. The donor tested CMV seropositive and was one of the 289 seropositive cohort members. Every donor gave a peripheral blood sample, and the peripheral blood mononuclear cells from that sample were used for TCR beta sequencing. The Qiagen DNeasy Blood Extraction Kit was used to extract genomic DNA from the blood cell samples. Details on this clone: It has no known antigen specificity. Base qualities are not provided; no much larger clone lies one nucleotide away.

Material: PBMCs. This TCR derives from a male donor in good health and CMV-seropositive. The V and J segments used are TRBV27 and TRBJ2-1; possibly the D gene is TRBD1, per 6 matching bases. The CDR3 protein: CASSFPGTSGEQFF. DNA sequence: TGTGCCAGCAGTTTCCCCGGGACATCTGGTGAGCAGTTCTTC.